These 24 T cell receptor beta chains came from one sample sequenced in a study of OX40 agonist ivuxolimab in advanced cancers. This table comes from immunoSEQ multiplex PCR, and its TCRdb copy is limited to in-frame clones, with some not included. The table has about 33,000 clones, 88% seen once. This sample comprised CD4+ or CD8+ T cells sorted from blood, obtained in a trial of the OX40 agonist ivuxolimab. These receptors all come from an adult with an advanced solid tumor such as melanoma, head and neck, liver or kidney cancer.

The rearrangement links TRBV11-2 to TRBJ2-7; D perhaps matches TRBD2 (6 bases). CDR1 and CDR2 from the germline V gene are SGHAT and FQNNGV. This CDR3 is built from 15 residues. Trimming cost V 7 bases and J 5 bases, with 21 bases left between them. The CDR3 nucleotides are TGTGCCAGCATCCCCTTTGCGGGGCTATCTAACGAGCAGTACTTC. The encoded protein is CASIPFAGLSNEQYF.

The chain combines TRBV5-1 with TRBJ2-7, with D maybe TRBD1 (6 bases). The CDR3 loop spans 12 amino acids. The ends were cut back, 1 base at V and 5 bases at J, with 7 bases in the middle. The germline gives CDR1 SGHRS, CDR2 YFSETQ. The CDR3 region has the DNA TGCGCCAGCAGCTTGCAGGGGCACGAGCAGTACTTC. Its translation: CASSLQGHEQYF.

The rearrangement joins TRBV30 to TRBJ2-5; 7 bases match TRBD1. The CDR3 runs 15 residues. Germline trimming cut 1 base from V and 5 bases from J; bases unmatched to any gene: 10. In germline, CDR1 is GTSNPN, CDR2 SVGIG (reference sequence). The CDR3 is CAWSALTGLGETQYF. CDR3 DNA: TGTGCCTGGAGTGCCTTGACAGGGCTAGGGGAGACCCAGTACTTC.

This clone turned up a few times. The V call is TRBV6-1, the J call TRBJ1-5; 7 nucleotides agree with TRBD1. With 8 bases clipped from V and 15 bases from J, the junction kept 16 bases outside the gene matches. CDR1 and CDR2 (germline): MNHNS, SASEGT. This CDR3 region has 13 residues. The DNA of the CDR3 is TGTGCCAGCTCCGGGACAGCCTTAGTGTCCAGGCATTTT. Amino acids: CASSGTALVSRHF.

The chain carries TRBV7-9 and TRBJ2-3, with TRBD2 matching 11 bases. The germline V gene encodes CDR1 SEHNR and CDR2 FQNEAQ (reference sequence). This CDR3 comprises 14 residues. The V and J ends lost 6 bases and 9 bases, in that order; junction bases with no gene match: 8. CDR3 in DNA: TGTGCCAGCAGTGTACGACTAGCGGGGCTGACGCAGTATTTT. Amino acid sequence: CASSVRLAGLTQYF.

The J gene is TRBJ2-7, the V gene TRBV6-6, with TRBD2 matching over 11 bases. CDR3 length: 15 amino acids. Losses at the gene ends were 6 bases for V and 2 bases for J; bases not matched to a gene: 6. The germline gives CDR1 MNHNY, CDR2 SVGAGI (reference sequence). Here the CDR3 reads CASSRIAGGAYEQYF. The CDR3 coding sequence is TGTGCCAGCAGCCGAATAGCGGGGGGGGCCTACGAGCAGTACTTC.

This clone was recorded once. CDR3 in amino acids: CASSETGSGYGYTF. The CDR3, as DNA: TGTGCCAGCAGTGAAACAGGGTCAGGCTATGGCTACACCTTC. The genes are TRBV2 and TRBJ1-2; D might be TRBD1 (6 bases). The V and J ends lost 2 bases and 4 bases respectively, with 11 bases between them. The CDR3 runs to 14 residues. Germline lookup yields CDR1 SNHLY and CDR2 FYNNEI.

The gene calls are TRBV9 and TRBJ2-1, with 8 positions matching TRBD2. The CDR3 spans 17 residues. J gave up 4 bases and V 1 base, and 10 bases lay outside the gene matches. Germline V lookup: CDR1 SGDLS, CDR2 YYNGEE. CDR3 protein: CASSVLSGGRTYNEQFF. CDR3 bases: TGTGCCAGCAGCGTATTATCTGGCGGGAGGACTTACAATGAGCAGTTCTTC.

The chain uses TRBV29-1 and TRBJ1-2; D gene ambiguous. The CDR3 covers 12 residues. Germline V gene data show CDR1 as SQVTM and CDR2 as ANQGSEA. V lost 5 bases, J lost 5 bases, and 12 bases lay in between. In DNA, the CDR3 is TGCAGCGTTTTGACGTTACAATATGGCTACACCTTC. Amino acid sequence: CSVLTLQYGYTF.

V is TRBV4-1 and J is TRBJ2-2, with 7 bases that match TRBD1. Germline lookup yields CDR1 MGHRA and CDR2 YSYEKL. This CDR3 contains 20 residues. With 2 bases clipped from V and 0 bases from J, the junction kept 15 bases outside the gene matches. CDR3 bases: TGCGCCAGCAGCCAAAGGGGGCCCAAAATAGACCCCGCGAACACCGGGGAGCTGTTTTTT. Residues: CASSQRGPKIDPANTGELFF.

The genes are TRBV15 and TRBJ1-1; 7 nucleotides match TRBD1. The germline gives CDR1 LNHNV, CDR2 YYDKDF (reference sequence). The ends lost 2 bases at V and 2 bases at J; junction bases unmatched: 8. The CDR3 consists of 16 residues. The CDR3 region is CATSRRGRGSNTEAFF. The CDR3 DNA reads as TGTGCCACCAGCAGAAGGGGGCGCGGGAGTAACACTGAAGCTTTCTTT. Drawing the rest from reference TRBV15 and TRBJ1-1, the complete variable domain is DAMVIQNPRYQVTQFGKPVTLSCSQTLNHNVMYWYQQKSSQAPKLLFHYYDKDFNNEADTPDNFQSRRPNTSFCFLDIRSPGLGDTAMYLCATSRRGRGSNTEAFFGQGTRLTVV.

The chain carries TRBV7-9 and TRBJ2-5; possible D gene TRBD2, 6 bases. The germline CDR1 and CDR2 sequences are SEHNR and FQNEAQ (reference sequence). V shed 1 base and J shed 4 bases, with 19 bases lying between them. This CDR3 is 17 amino acids long. The DNA of the CDR3 is TGTGCCAGCAGCTTAGTAGCCATCCCCGGGGGTAGAGAGACCCAGTACTTC. Its translation: CASSLVAIPGGRETQYF.

This clone appeared a few times. DNA for the CDR3: TGTGCCAGCAGCTTTCGGACAGGGGAATCACCCCTCCACTTT. The encoded protein is CASSFRTGESPLHF. V gene TRBV4-2 combines with J gene TRBJ1-6; 9 positions match TRBD1. The V segment lost 5 bases and the J segment 10 bases; nucleotides outside the gene matches: 6. CDR1 is LGHNA and CDR2 is YNFKEQ in the germline V gene. The CDR3 consists of 14 residues.

The V gene is TRBV6-5, the J gene TRBJ2-3, with D possibly matching TRBD1 (6 bases). CDR1 is MNHEY and CDR2 is SVGAGI in the germline V gene. The CDR3 consists of 13 residues. Trimming cost V 6 bases and J 9 bases, with 16 bases left between them. The CDR3 region is CASRNPAGDTQYF. In DNA, the CDR3 is TGTGCCAGCAGGAATCCGGCAGGGGACACGCAGTATTTT.

The chain carries TRBV5-6 and TRBJ1-1; D gene uncertain. This CDR3 has 13 residues. Trimming cost V 0 bases and J 4 bases, with 7 bases left between them. CDR1 and CDR2 from the germline V gene are SGHDT and YYEEEE. The CDR3 region has the DNA TGTGCCAGCAGCTTGGGAGGGTTCACTGAAGCTTTCTTT. Protein sequence: CASSLGGFTEAFF.

The gene calls are TRBV6-5 and TRBJ2-3; unclear D gene. The CDR3 length is 12 residues. Trimming shortened V by 4 bases and J by 4 bases, and 6 bases separated the two germline ends. Germline loops: CDR1 MNHEY, CDR2 SVGAGI. The CDR3 sequence is CASSSVPDTQYF. The CDR3 region has the DNA TGTGCCAGCAGTTCCGTACCAGATACGCAGTATTTT.

The CDR3 protein is CASSPRSRETQYF. For the CDR3, the DNA is TGTGCCAGCAGCCCCAGATCAAGAGAGACCCAGTACTTC. The J gene is TRBJ2-5, the V gene TRBV7-8; D is ambiguous. The CDR3 length is 13 residues. V was clipped by 5 bases and J by 4 bases, with 11 bases between them. Germline CDR1 SGHVS, CDR2 FQNEAQ.

This clone was seen only once. The V gene is TRBV5-3, the J gene TRBJ1-4, with D perhaps TRBD1 (5 bases). TRBV5-3 is annotated as an ORF whose role is uncertain. This CDR3 is built from 17 residues. With 4 bases removed from V and 5 bases from J, the gap between germline ends came to 21 bases. CDR3 in amino acids: CARSPEEPTVRNEKLFF. The CDR3 nucleotides read TGTGCCAGAAGCCCCGAGGAACCGACAGTGAGGAATGAAAAACTGTTTTTT.

The V gene is TRBV11-3, the J gene TRBJ2-7; D is perhaps TRBD1 or TRBD2 (5 bases each). This CDR3 spans 13 amino acids. The V gene lost 4 bases and the J gene lost 4 bases, with 11 bases spanning the gap. Germline CDR1 is SGHNT and CDR2 is YENEEA. The CDR3 sequence: CASSWGPQYEQYF. For the CDR3, the DNA is TGTGCCAGCAGCTGGGGACCGCAGTACGAGCAGTACTTC. The whole variable domain, filled in from reference TRBV11-3 and TRBJ2-7, reads EAGVVQSPRYKIIEKKQPVAFWCNPISGHNTLYWYLQNLGQGPELLIRYENEEAVDDSQLPKDRFSAERLKGVDSTLKIQPAELGDSAVYLCASSWGPQYEQYFGPGTRLTVT.

This chain uses TRBV6-5 with TRBJ1-6; 9 nucleotides agree with TRBD1. Germline lookup yields CDR1 MNHEY and CDR2 SVGAGI. The trim removed 5 bases at V and 6 bases at J, leaving 5 bases unmatched. This CDR3 has 15 amino acids. The CDR3 DNA is TGTGCCAGCAGTCCGACGGACAGGGGTAATTCACCCCTCCACTTT. Its translation is CASSPTDRGNSPLHF.

The chain links TRBV27 to TRBJ2-1; D might be TRBD2 (5 bases). CDR1 is MNHEY and CDR2 is SMNVEV in the germline V gene (reference sequence). The V gene lost 3 bases and the J gene lost 0 bases, with 24 bases spanning the gap. This CDR3 region has 20 residues. The CDR3 spells CASSFQVPSISGSSYNEQFF. The CDR3 nucleotides read TGTGCCAGCAGTTTTCAGGTACCCAGCATTTCGGGAAGCTCCTACAATGAGCAGTTCTTC.

This sequence joins TRBV28 and TRBJ2-2; possible D gene TRBD1, 6 bases. V lost 6 bases and J 5 bases, leaving 10 bases between the germline ends. The CDR3 totals 13 residues. Looked up from germline, CDR1 is MDHEN and CDR2 is SYDVKM. CDR3: CASRYRVTGELFF. CDR3 bases: TGTGCCAGCAGATACAGGGTGACCGGGGAGCTGTTTTTT.

This rearrangement joins TRBV5-1 to TRBJ2-2, with D hard to call. The CDR3 length is 14 residues. The V end was cut by 1 base, the J end by 7 bases, with 11 bases between. From germline, CDR1 is SGHRS and CDR2 YFSETQ. CDR3 amino acids: CASSLLLNGGELFF. The CDR3 bases are TGCGCCAGCAGCTTGCTTTTGAACGGCGGGGAGCTGTTTTTT.

The chain combines TRBV14 with TRBJ1-2, with D perhaps matching TRBD1 (6 bases). CDR3 size: 14 residues. The germline V gene encodes CDR1 SGHDN and CDR2 FVKESK. V was shortened by 5 bases and J by 5 bases, with 15 bases between the two germline ends. CDR3 sequence: CASSLSWGAYGYTF. DNA for the CDR3: TGTGCCAGCAGCTTGTCATGGGGGGCTTATGGCTACACCTTC.